This T cell receptor beta chain was captured in a study of T cell responses to AZD1222 COVID-19 vaccine. Findings and caveats of the study: Breadth and depth of Spike-specific TCRs rose after two AZD1222 doses. Donors were largely white British and mainly female; clonal diversity was possibly underestimated.

Comment on this clone: The antigen is unknown.

V shed 9 bases and J shed 7 bases, with 16 bases lying between them. The CDR3 has 14 residues. Germline V gene sequence: CDR1 LNHDA, CDR2 SQIVND (reference sequence). The table came from immunoSEQ multiplex PCR; TCRdb's copy has only in-frame clones and leaves some out. Found here are approximately 74,000 clones, less than 90% of them singletons; the top ten hold approximately 23%. The material was peripheral blood, obtained 28 days after the second AZD1222 dose. The genes are TRBV19 and TRBJ1-6, with D perhaps TRBD1 (6 bases). This receptor was taken from an adult who received the AZD1222 COVID-19 vaccine. The CDR3 region has the DNA TGTGCCAGCTCTAGGGGGACACCGAATTCACCCCTCCACTTT. Protein sequence: CASSRGTPNSPLHF.